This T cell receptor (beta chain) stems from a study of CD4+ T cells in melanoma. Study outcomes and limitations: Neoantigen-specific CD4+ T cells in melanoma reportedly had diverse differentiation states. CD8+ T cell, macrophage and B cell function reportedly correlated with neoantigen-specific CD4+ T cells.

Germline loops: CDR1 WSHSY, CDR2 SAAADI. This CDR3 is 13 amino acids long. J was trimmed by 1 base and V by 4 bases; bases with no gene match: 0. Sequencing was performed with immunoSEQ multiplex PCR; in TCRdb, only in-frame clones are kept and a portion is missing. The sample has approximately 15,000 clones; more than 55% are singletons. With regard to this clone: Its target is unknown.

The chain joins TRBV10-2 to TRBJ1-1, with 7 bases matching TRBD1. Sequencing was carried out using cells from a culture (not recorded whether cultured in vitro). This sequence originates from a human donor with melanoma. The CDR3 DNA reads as TGCGCCAGCAGTGGACAGGGGAACACTGAAGCTTTCTTT. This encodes CASSGQGNTEAFF.